This record covers a single T cell receptor (beta chain). The data originate from a study of blood T cell repertoires in COVID-19. The germline V and J ends were trimmed by 4 bases and 8 bases, with 15 bases remaining between them. The CDR3 totals 14 residues. Germline V lookup: CDR1 SGHTA, CDR2 FQGNSA. Profiling relied on immunoSEQ multiplex PCR, and the TCRdb table lists in-frame clones only, not all of them. The table includes 80,000 to 95,000 clones, around 90% detected once. Sequences were obtained from peripheral blood. The sequence came from a woman in her sixties or seventies with acute or convalescent COVID-19. V usage is TRBV7-2 and J usage is TRBJ1-3, with unresolved D. The DNA for the CDR3 is TGTGCCAGCAGCTCAGTCTTCGGAGGATACACCATATATTTT. Translated: CASSSVFGGYTIYF.